This T cell receptor beta chain was identified in a study of identical twins. A single record per CDR3 protein comes from TCRdb applying MiXCR to the 5' RACE reads. The sample shows 550,000 to 800,000 distinct CDR3 sequences, just over 7% of them seen only once. The V and J ends lost 6 bases and 0 bases respectively, with 12 bases between them. This CDR3 is built from 15 residues. Germline loops: CDR1 MNHNS, CDR2 SASEGT. This sample also belongs to another study, concerning yellow fever vaccine responses in identical twins.

The sequenced sample was PBMCs. The chain is built from TRBV6-1 and TRBJ1-3; D unresolved. The sequence was obtained from a woman aged 18-29 years in good health. The DNA of the CDR3 is TGTGCCAGCAGCCCCGAAGTCCACTCTGGAAACACCATATATTTT. Residues: CASSPEVHSGNTIYF.